This is a list of T cell receptor beta chains from one sample in a study of primary melanoma T cells and metastatic recurrence. Generated by immunoSEQ multiplex PCR, the TCRdb table keeps only in-frame clones and is missing some. Here the sample spans just under 800 clones, roughly four fifths being singletons. The sample comprised melanoma tumor tissue. The receptors derive from a human donor with melanoma. CDR3s include the opening cysteine and the closing phenylalanine or tryptophan. The D gene is left open where the match is weak. Expanded clones are given a class, and other clones once, few, many or no size at all.

j_call d_call v_call cdr3_length clone_size cdr3_aa cdr3_nt
TRBJ2-7 - TRBV6-8 13 - CASSLGYAYEQYF TGTGCCAGCAGTTTAGGGTATGCCTACGAGCAGTACTTC
TRBJ1-1 - TRBV28 13 once CASRYTGFTEAFF TGTGCCAGCAGGTACACAGGATTCACTGAAGCTTTCTTT
TRBJ2-2 - TRBV11-3 14 - CASSLAAEGGELFF TGTGCCAGCAGCTTGGCGGCAGAGGGCGGGGAGCTGTTTTTT
TRBJ2-3 TRBD2 TRBV11-3 17 - CASSPLAGGPRGDTQYF TGTGCCAGCAGTCCCCTGGCGGGAGGGCCGAGAGGAGATACGCAGTATTTT
TRBJ1-1 - TRBV6-8 15 - CASKLRGWGDTEAFF TGTGCCAGCAAGCTAAGAGGGTGGGGAGACACTGAAGCTTTCTTT
TRBJ1-3 - TRBV7-7 15 - CASSLEESSGNTIYF TGTGCCAGCAGCTTGGAGGAGAGCTCTGGAAACACCATATATTTT
TRBJ2-7 - TRBV29-1 13 - CSVEEGSRYEQYF TGCAGCGTTGAAGAGGGGAGTCGCTACGAGCAGTACTTC
TRBJ1-2 - TRBV30 14 once CALIRDLSPYGYTF TGTGCCTTGATAAGGGACCTATCTCCCTATGGCTACACCTTC
TRBJ1-4 TRBD1 TRBV7-1 16 - CASSPPRDRTNEKLFF TGTGCCAGCAGCCCTCCAAGGGACAGGACGAATGAAAAACTGTTTTTT